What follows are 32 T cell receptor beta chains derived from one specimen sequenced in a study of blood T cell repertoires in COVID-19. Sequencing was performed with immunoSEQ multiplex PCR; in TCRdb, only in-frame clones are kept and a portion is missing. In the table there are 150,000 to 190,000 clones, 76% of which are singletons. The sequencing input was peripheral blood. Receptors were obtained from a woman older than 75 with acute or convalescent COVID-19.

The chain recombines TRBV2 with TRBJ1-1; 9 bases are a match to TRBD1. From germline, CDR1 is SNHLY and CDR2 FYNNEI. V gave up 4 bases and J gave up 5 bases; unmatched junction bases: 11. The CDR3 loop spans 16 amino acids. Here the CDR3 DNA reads TGTGCCAGCAGTGTTGAGTCGTCCGGGACAGGGACTGAAGCTTTCTTT. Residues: CASSVESSGTGTEAFF.

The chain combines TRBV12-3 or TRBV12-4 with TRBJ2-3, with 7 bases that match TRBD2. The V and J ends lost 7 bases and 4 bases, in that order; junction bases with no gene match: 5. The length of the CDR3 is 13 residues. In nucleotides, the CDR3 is TGTGCCAGCACCATGACTAGCCCAGATACGCAGTATTTT. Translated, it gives CASTMTSPDTQYF.

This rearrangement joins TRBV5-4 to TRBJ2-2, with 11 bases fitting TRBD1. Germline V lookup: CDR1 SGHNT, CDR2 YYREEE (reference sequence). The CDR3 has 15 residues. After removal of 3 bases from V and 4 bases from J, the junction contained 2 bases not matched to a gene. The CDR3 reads CASSSGQGVTGELFF. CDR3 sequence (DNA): TGTGCCAGCAGCTCGGGACAGGGGGTCACCGGGGAGCTGTTTTTT. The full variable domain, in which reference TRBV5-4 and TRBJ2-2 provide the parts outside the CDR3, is ETGVTQSPTHLIKTRGQQVTLRCSSQSGHNTVSWYQQALGQGPQFIFQYYREEENGRGNFPPRFSGLQFPNYSSELNVNALELDDSALYLCASSSGQGVTGELFFGEGSRLTVL.

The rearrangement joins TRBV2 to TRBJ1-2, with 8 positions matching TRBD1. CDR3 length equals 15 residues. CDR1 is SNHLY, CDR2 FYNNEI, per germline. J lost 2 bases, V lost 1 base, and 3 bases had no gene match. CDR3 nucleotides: TGTGCCAGCAGTGAAGGACAGGGGATCAACTATGGCTACACCTTC. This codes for CASSEGQGINYGYTF.

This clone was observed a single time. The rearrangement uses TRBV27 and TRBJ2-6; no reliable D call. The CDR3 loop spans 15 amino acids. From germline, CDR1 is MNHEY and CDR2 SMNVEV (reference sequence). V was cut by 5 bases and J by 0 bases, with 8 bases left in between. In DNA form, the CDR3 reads TGTGCCAGCAGTCCTGCGGTCTCTGGGGCCAACGTCCTGACTTTC. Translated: CASSPAVSGANVLTF. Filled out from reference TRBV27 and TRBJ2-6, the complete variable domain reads EAQVTQNPRYLITVTGKKLTVTCSQNMNHEYMSWYRQDPGLGLRQIYYSMNVEVTDKGDVPEGYKVSRKEKRNFPLILESPSPNQTSLYFCASSPAVSGANVLTFGAGSRLTVL.

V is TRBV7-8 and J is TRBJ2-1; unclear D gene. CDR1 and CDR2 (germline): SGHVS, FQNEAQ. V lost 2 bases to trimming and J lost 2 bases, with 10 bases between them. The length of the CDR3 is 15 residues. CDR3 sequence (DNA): TGTGCCAGCAGCTTAACAATAACCACCTACAATGAGCAGTTCTTC. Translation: CASSLTITTYNEQFF.

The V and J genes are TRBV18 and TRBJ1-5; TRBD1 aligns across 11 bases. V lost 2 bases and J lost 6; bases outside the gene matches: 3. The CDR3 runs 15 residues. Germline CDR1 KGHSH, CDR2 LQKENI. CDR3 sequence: CASSPGQGAGQPQHF. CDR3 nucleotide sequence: TGTGCCAGCTCACCAGGACAGGGGGCCGGTCAGCCCCAGCATTTT. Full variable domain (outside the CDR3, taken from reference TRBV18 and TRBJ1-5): NAGVMQNPRHLVRRRGQEARLRCSPMKGHSHVYWYRQLPEEGLKFMVYLQKENIIDESGMPKERFSAEFPKEGPSILRIQQVVRGDSAAYFCASSPGQGAGQPQHFGDGTRLSIL.

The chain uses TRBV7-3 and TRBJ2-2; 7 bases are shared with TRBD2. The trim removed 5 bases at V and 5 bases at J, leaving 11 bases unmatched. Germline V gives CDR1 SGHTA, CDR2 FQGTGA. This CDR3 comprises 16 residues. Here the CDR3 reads CASSVSSGGTTGELFF. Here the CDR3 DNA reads TGTGCCAGCAGCGTATCATCGGGGGGAACAACCGGGGAGCTGTTTTTT.

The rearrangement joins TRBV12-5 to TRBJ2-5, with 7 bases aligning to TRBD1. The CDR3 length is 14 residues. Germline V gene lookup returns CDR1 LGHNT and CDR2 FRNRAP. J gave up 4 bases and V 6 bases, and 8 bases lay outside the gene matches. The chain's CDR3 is CASGPTGVRETQYF. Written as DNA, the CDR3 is TGTGCTAGTGGCCCAACAGGGGTGCGAGAGACCCAGTACTTC.

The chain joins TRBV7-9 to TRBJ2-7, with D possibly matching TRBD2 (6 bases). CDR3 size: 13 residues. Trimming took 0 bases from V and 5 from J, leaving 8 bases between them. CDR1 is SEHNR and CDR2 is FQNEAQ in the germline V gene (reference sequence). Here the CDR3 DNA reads TGTGCCAGCAGCTTAGCGGAGGGTCACGAGCAGTACTTC. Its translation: CASSLAEGHEQYF. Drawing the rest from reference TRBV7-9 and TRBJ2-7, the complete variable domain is DTGVSQNPRHKITKRGQNVTFRCDPISEHNRLYWYRQTLGQGPEFLTYFQNEAQLEKSRLLSDRFSAERPKGSFSTLEIQRTEQGDSAMYLCASSLAEGHEQYFGPGTRLTVT.

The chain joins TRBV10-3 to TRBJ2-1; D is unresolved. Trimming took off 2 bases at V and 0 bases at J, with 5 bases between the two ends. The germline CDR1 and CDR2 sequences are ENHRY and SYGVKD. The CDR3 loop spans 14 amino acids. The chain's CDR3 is CAISEASSYNEQFF. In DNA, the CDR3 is TGTGCCATCAGTGAGGCGAGCTCCTACAATGAGCAGTTCTTC.

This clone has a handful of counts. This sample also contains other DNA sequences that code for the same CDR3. The CDR3 region has the DNA TGTGCCAGCTCACCACGTACAGTGAACACTGAAGCTTTCTTT. It specifies CASSPRTVNTEAFF. The V call is TRBV18, the J call TRBJ1-1, with D uncertain. Germline CDR1 reads KGHSH; CDR2 reads LQKENI. Trimming took 1 base from V and 0 from J, leaving 6 bases between them. The CDR3 extends over 14 amino acids.

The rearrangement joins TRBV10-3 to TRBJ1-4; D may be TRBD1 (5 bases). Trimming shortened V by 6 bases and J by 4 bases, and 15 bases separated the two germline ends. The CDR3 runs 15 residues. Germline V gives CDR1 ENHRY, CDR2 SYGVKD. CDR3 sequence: CAIRPEGQGNEKLFF. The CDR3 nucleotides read TGTGCCATCAGGCCCGAAGGCCAGGGTAATGAAAAACTGTTTTTT.

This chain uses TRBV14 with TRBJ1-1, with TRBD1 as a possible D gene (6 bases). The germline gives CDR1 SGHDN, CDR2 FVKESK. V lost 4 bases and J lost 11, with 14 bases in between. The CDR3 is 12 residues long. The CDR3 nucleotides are TGTGCCAGCAGCCGAAGACAGGCGTCGGCTTTCTTT. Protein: CASSRRQASAFF.

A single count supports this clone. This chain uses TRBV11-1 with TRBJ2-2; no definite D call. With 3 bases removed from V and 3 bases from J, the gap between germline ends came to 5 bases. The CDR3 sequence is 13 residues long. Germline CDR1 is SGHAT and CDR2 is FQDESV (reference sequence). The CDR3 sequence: CASSFQYTGELFF. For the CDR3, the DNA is TGTGCCAGCAGCTTTCAGTACACCGGGGAGCTGTTTTTT. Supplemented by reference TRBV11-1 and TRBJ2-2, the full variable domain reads EAEVAQSPRYKITEKSQAVAFWCDPISGHATLYWYRQILGQGPELLVQFQDESVVDDSQLPKDRFSAERLKGVDSTLKIQPAELGDSAMYLCASSFQYTGELFFGEGSRLTVL.

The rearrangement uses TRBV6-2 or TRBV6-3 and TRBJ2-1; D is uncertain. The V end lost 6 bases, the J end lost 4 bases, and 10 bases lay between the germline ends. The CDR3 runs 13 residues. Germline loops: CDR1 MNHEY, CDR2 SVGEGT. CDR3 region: CASSRGQYNEQFF. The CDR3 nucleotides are TGTGCCAGCAGCCGTGGCCAGTACAATGAGCAGTTCTTC.

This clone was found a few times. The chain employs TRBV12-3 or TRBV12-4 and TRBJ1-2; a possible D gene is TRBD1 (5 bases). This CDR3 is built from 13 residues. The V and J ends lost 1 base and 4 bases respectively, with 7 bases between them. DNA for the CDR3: TGTGCCAGCAGTTTAGGGGGCCGCTATGGCTACACCTTC. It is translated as CASSLGGRYGYTF.

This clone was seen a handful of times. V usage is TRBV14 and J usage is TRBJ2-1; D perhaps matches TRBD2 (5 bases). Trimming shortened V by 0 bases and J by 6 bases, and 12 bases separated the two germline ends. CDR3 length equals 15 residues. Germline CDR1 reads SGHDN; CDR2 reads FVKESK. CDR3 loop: CASSQDRPAANEQFF. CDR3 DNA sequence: TGTGCCAGCAGCCAAGATCGCCCAGCGGCCAATGAGCAGTTCTTC.

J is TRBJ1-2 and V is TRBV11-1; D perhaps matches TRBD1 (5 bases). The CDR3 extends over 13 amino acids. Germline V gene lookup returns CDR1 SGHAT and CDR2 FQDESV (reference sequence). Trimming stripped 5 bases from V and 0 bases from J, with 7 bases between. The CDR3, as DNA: TGTGCCAGCAGCGAGACAGCTAACTATGGCTACACCTTC. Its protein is CASSETANYGYTF.

The CDR3 loop reads CASKRSGGRETQYF. DNA of the CDR3: TGTGCCAGCAAACGGTCGGGGGGCAGGGAGACCCAGTACTTC. The genes are TRBV2 and TRBJ2-5, with D possibly TRBD2 on 7 matching bases. V was clipped by 7 bases and J by 5 bases, with 17 bases between them. The CDR3 spans 14 residues. Looked up from germline, CDR1 is SNHLY and CDR2 is FYNNEI.

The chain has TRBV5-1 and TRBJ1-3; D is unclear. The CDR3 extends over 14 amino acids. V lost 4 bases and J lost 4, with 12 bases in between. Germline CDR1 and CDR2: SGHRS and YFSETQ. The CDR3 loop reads CASSDGVAGNTIYF. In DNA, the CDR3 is TGCGCCAGCAGCGACGGGGTTGCCGGAAACACCATATATTTT.

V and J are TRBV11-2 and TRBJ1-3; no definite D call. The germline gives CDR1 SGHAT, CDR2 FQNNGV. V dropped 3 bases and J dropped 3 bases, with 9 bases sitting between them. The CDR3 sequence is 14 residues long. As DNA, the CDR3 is TGTGCCAGCAGCTTTTCGGGATTTGGAAACACCATATATTTT. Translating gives CASSFSGFGNTIYF.

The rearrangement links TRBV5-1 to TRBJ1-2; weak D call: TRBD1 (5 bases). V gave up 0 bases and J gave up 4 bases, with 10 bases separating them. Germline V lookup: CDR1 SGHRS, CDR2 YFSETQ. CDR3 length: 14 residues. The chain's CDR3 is CASSLGRQSYGYTF. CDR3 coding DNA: TGCGCCAGCAGCTTGGGTCGACAGTCCTATGGCTACACCTTC.

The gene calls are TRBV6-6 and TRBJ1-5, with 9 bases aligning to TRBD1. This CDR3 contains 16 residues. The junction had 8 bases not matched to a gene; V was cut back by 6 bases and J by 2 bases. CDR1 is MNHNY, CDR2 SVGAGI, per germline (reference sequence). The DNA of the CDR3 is TGTGCCAGCAGCTCTAATACAGGGGGCGGCAATCAGCCCCAGCATTTT. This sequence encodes CASSSNTGGGNQPQHF.

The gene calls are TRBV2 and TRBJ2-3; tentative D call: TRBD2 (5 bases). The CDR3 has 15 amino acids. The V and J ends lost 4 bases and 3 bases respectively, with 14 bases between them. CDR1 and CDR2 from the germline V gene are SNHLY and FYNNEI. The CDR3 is CASSVLGDVTDTQYF. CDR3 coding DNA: TGTGCCAGCAGTGTACTAGGAGATGTAACAGATACGCAGTATTTT. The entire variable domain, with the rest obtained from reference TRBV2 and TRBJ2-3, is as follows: EPEVTQTPSHQVTQMGQEVILRCVPISNHLYFYWYRQILGQKVEFLVSFYNNEISEKSEIFDDQFSVERPDGSNFTLKIRSTKLEDSAMYFCASSVLGDVTDTQYFGPGTRLTVL.

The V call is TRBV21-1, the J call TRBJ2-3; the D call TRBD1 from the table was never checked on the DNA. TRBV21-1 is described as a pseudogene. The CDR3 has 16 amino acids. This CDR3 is CASSNDSLNSTDTQYF. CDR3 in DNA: TGTGCCAGCAGCAATGACAGCCTAAACTCCACAGATACGCAGTATTTT.

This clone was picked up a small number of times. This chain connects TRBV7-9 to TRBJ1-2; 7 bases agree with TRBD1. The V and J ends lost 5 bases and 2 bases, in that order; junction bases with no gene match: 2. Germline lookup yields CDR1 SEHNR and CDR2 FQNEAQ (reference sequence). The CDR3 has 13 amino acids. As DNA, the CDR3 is TGTGCCAGCAGCCCGGGACAGAACTATGGCTACACCTTC. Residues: CASSPGQNYGYTF.

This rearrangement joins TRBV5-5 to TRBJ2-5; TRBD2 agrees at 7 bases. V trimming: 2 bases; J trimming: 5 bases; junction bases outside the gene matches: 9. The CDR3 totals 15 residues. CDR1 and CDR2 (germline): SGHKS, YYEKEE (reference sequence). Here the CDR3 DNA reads TGTGCCAGCAGCTTTGCCGGAGAAGCGGGGGAGACCCAGTACTTC. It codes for CASSFAGEAGETQYF.

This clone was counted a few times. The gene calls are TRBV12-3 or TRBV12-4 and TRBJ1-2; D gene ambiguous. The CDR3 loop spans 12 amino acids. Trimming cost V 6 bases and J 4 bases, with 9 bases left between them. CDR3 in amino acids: CASRTHGYGYTF. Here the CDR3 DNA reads TGTGCCAGCAGAACTCATGGCTATGGCTACACCTTC.

The CDR3 DNA sequence: TGTGCCAGCAGCTTGGGACAGGGGGCCAAAAACATTCAGTACTTC. Its translation: CASSLGQGAKNIQYF. The chain has TRBV9 and TRBJ2-4; 10 bases are shared with TRBD1. The CDR3 loop spans 15 amino acids. Trimming cost V 4 bases and J 1 base; bases outside gene matches: 2. The germline V gene encodes CDR1 SGDLS and CDR2 YYNGEE.

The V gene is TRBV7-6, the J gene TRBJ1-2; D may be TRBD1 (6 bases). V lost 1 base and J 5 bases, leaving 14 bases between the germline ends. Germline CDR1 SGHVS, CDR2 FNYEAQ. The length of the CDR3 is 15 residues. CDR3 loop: CASSLGAGEGYGYTF. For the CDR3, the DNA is TGTGCCAGCAGCTTAGGGGCAGGGGAAGGTTATGGCTACACCTTC.

CDR3 protein: CASSPTLGGALTEAFF. The CDR3, as DNA: TGTGCCAGCAGTCCCACTTTGGGAGGGGCCCTTACTGAAGCTTTCTTT. V is TRBV27 and J is TRBJ1-1; D possibly corresponds to TRBD1 (5 bases). V was pared by 5 bases and J by 5 bases, with 21 bases between. The CDR3 sequence is 16 residues long. Germline lookup yields CDR1 MNHEY and CDR2 SMNVEV (reference sequence).